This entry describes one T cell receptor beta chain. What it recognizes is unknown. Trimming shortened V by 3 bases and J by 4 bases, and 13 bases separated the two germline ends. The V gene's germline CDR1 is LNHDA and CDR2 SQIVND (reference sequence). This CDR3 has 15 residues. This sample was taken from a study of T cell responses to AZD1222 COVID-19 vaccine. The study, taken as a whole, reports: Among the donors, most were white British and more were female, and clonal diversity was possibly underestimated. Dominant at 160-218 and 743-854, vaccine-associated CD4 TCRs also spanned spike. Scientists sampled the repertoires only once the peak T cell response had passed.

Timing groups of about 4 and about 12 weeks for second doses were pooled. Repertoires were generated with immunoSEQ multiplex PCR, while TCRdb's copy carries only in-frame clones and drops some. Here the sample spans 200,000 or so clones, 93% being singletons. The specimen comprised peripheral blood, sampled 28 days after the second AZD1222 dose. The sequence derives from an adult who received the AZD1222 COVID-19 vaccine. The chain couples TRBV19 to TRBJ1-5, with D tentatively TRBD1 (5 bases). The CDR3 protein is CASSMAGRENQPQHF. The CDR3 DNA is TGTGCCAGTAGTATGGCGGGCAGGGAGAATCAGCCCCAGCATTTT.